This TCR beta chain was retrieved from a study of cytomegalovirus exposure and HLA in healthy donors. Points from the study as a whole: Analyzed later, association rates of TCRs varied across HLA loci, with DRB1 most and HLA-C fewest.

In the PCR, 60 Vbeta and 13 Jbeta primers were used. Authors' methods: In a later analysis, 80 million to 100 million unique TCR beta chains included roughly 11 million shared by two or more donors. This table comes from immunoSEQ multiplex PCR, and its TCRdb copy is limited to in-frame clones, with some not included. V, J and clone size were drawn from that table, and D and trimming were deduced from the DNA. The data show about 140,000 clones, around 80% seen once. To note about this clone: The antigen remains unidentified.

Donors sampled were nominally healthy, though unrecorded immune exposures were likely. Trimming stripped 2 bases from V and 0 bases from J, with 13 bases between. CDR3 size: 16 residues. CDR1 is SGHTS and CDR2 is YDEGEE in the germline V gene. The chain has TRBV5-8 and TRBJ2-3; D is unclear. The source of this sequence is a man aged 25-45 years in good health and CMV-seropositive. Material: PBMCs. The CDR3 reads CASSLDNNLSTDTQYF. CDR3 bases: TGTGCCAGCAGCTTAGACAACAACCTTAGCACAGATACGCAGTATTTT.